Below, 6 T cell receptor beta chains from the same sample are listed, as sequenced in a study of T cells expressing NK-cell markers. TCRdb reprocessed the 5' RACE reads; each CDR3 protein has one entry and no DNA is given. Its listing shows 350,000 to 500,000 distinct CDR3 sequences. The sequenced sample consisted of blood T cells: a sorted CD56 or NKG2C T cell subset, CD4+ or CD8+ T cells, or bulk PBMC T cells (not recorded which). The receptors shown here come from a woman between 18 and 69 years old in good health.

CDR3 sequence: CASSLRATLSYNSPLHF. The chain has TRBV9 and TRBJ1-6; absent DNA, TCRdb's TRBD1 call cannot be checked. The CDR3 runs to 17 residues. Per germline, CDR1 SGDLS and CDR2 YYNGEE.

CDR3 residues: CASSLNYSQSWDQYF. The chain joins TRBV7-3 to TRBJ2-5. The CDR3 contains 15 residues. Per the germline V gene, CDR1 is SGHTA and CDR2 is FQGTGA.

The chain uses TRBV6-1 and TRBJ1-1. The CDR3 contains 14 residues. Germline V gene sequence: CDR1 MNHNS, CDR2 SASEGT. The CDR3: CASSGSGENTEAFF.

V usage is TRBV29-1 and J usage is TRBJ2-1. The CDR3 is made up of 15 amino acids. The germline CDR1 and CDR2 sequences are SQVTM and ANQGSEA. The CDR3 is CSVEGVEGSYNEQFF.

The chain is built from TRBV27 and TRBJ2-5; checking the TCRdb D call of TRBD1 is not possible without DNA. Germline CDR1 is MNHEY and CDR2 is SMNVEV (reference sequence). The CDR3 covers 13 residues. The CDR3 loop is CASSPTGTLIQYF.

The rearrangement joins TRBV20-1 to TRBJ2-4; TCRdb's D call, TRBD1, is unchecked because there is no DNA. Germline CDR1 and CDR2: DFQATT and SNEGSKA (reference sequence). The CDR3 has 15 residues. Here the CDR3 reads CSARTGDVQKGIQYF.